Reported below is one TCR beta chain. Its antigen is still unknown. The record has no base qualities; no much larger clone is one base away. The data were taken from a study of blood T cell repertoires in COVID-19 (dated by TCRdb to the early 2020s). Notes on the research overall: Samples covering the acute and convalescent phases of COVID-19 were provided by collaborators in the United States, Italy and Spain. Samples were obtained from the ongoing ImmuneRACE study (first 160 participants) and from approximately 1,200 subjects provided by 6 global collaborators. Where available, HLA class I and class II types were taken from metadata supplied by the sample provider and were not determined by assay-based typing. A de-identified subject ID, COVID-19 status, age in years and sex were almost always included in the sample metadata. The repertoires were released in a freely available public database meant as a resource for research on the immune response to SARS-CoV-2. The prospective study material was composed of cDNA or gDNA derived from T cells, B-cell-depleted T cells, or PBMCs. Subjects who had been exposed to COVID-19, were actively infected with it, or had recovered from it provided the deeply sampled blood TCRbeta repertoires that made up the dataset. General study outcomes and caveats: The amount of clinical and demographic metadata varied by source and participant and was provided uncurated.

Each collaborating institution followed its own protocols to collect whole blood in K2EDTA tubes. For TCRbeta analysis, collaborator samples were shipped as frozen whole blood, as isolated PBMCs, or as DNA extracted from either sample type. The CDR1 and CDR2 encoded by the germline V gene (reference sequence) are SEHNR and FQNEAQ. Germline trimming: 5 bases from V, 7 bases from J; junction bases outside gene matches: 11. Including cysteine and phenylalanine, the CDR3 has 15 amino acids. Only the CDR3 portion is preserved as DNA: 45 bases, with reading frame beginning at the first base. TCRbeta CDR3 regions were amplified from genomic DNA using the immunoSEQ Assay, a bias-controlled multiplex PCR. In the paper's pipeline: The number of nucleated cells in each sample was estimated from the amplification of reference gene primers within the assay. Sequence reads were collapsed and filtered to measure the absolute abundance of every unique TCRbeta CDR3 rearrangement. For each sample, productive Simpson clonality was calculated as the square root of Simpson's diversity index over productive rearrangements. The clones in this table, taken by TCRdb from immuneACCESS, are in-frame only. Not every clone is retained; where verified, under half of the shortfall comes from an unresolved V gene, and the cause of the rest is unknown. V and J calls and clone size are as listed in that table; D and trimming were resolved from the DNA. For this sample there are roughly 210,000 clones; 88% appear just once. Of the sample, 1.7% is held by the ten largest clones.

The rearranged segments are TRBV7-9 and TRBJ1-2; 9 nucleotides in the junction match TRBD1. This clonotype originated in a man in his 70s with acute or convalescent COVID-19. The sequencing sample was made of peripheral blood. CDR3 reads: CASSLSRGQGFGYTF. The DNA sequence is given as TGTGCCAGCAGCCTGTCTAGGGGACAGGGTTTTGGCTACACCTTC.